This T cell receptor beta chain was observed in a study of blood T cells in healthy people across ages. Notes on the study in general: Unsorted PBMCs blocked a conclusive comparison of naive and antigen-experienced cells. Total diversity from one million sequenced T cells was likely underestimated.

This CDR3 contains 16 residues. Trimming took 0 bases from V and 5 from J, leaving 14 bases between them. Germline assignment: CDR1 SGHKS and CDR2 YYEKEE (reference sequence). A sample-barcoded 5' primer and a J-beta primer mix were used in a second PCR of roughly 7 to 12 cycles. A template-switch adaptor that had 12 random nucleotides put a tag on each cDNA molecule. TCRdb called the 5' RACE reads again in MiXCR, with one record for every CDR3 protein. The data contain hundreds of thousands of distinct CDR3 sequences, about 55% of them seen just once; the ten biggest clones take up around 40%. This clonotype was seen a single time. Its target is not known. RNA extraction gave at least 5.5 micrograms of total RNA per sample.

The sequenced material came from blood. This clonotype was sampled from a man aged 80 or over in good health. The V gene is TRBV5-5, the J gene TRBJ2-2, with D possibly being TRBD1 or TRBD2 (6 bases each). CDR3 sequence reads: CASSLVGQGRTGELFF. DNA of the CDR3: TGTGCCAGCAGCTTGGTTGGGCAGGGGAGGACCGGGGAGCTGTTTTTT.